A single sample gave rise to the 23 T cell receptor beta chains below, sequenced in a study of Ad26.COV2.S vaccination and SARS-CoV-2 variants. Treatment in this sample: roughly 20 received Ad26.COV2.S at low or high dose, single or two shots; several received placebo; per-sample allocation not given. Sampling happened 63 days after the first vaccine or placebo injection. TCRdb's table, derived via immunoSEQ multiplex PCR, lists solely in-frame clones and lacks some. The data hold around 300,000 clones, with about 90% observed a single time. Specimen: peripheral blood, collected in a trial of Ad26.COV2.S vaccine versus placebo. The receptors were gathered from a person between 18 and 65 years old who received the Ad26.COV2.S COVID-19 vaccine or a placebo.

This chain connects TRBV6-7 to TRBJ1-2; D call uncertain. TRBV6-7 carries the ORF label, with uncertain function. Trimming removed 5 bases at V and 0 bases at J, with 10 bases between. The CDR3 totals 14 residues. The CDR3 DNA reads as TGTGCCAGCAGTGTGGTAGGGACTAACTATGGCTACACCTTC. Its translation is CASSVVGTNYGYTF.

The J gene is TRBJ1-5, the V gene TRBV7-9; D call uncertain. Per the germline V gene, CDR1 is SEHNR and CDR2 is FQNEAQ (reference sequence). Deletions cut 6 bases from V and 2 bases from J, with 14 bases between. The CDR3 spans 15 residues. Here the CDR3 DNA reads TGTGCCAGCAGGCCCGGACTGAGTGGCAATCAGCCCCAGCATTTT. Amino acid sequence: CASRPGLSGNQPQHF. The entire variable domain, with the rest obtained from reference TRBV7-9 and TRBJ1-5, is as follows: DTGVSQNPRHKITKRGQNVTFRCDPISEHNRLYWYRQTLGQGPEFLTYFQNEAQLEKSRLLSDRFSAERPKGSFSTLEIQRTEQGDSAMYLCASRPGLSGNQPQHFGDGTRLSIL.

This chain connects TRBV5-8 to TRBJ1-2; D not certain. In germline, CDR1 is SGHTS, CDR2 YDEGEE. The CDR3 sequence is 14 residues long. Trimming took 0 bases from V and 8 from J, leaving 14 bases between them. In DNA form, the CDR3 reads TGTGCCAGCAGCTTGGTATCCGGGAATGGAGGCTACACCTTC. This encodes CASSLVSGNGGYTF.

The chain recombines TRBV7-9 with TRBJ1-4; 8 bases are a match to TRBD1. The CDR3 spans 16 residues. Germline V lookup: CDR1 SEHNR, CDR2 FQNEAQ (reference sequence). J was trimmed by 8 bases and V by 3 bases; bases with no gene match: 11. The CDR3 coding sequence is TGTGCCAGCAGCTTCGGACAGGGTCTAATAATAGAAAAACTGTTTTTT. This translates into CASSFGQGLIIEKLFF.

The gene calls are TRBV6-2 or TRBV6-3 and TRBJ1-6, with D unclear. Trimming stripped 2 bases from V and 7 bases from J, with 6 bases between. Per germline, CDR1 MNHEY and CDR2 SVGEGT. This CDR3 spans 13 amino acids. The CDR3 is CASSYLNNSPLHF. CDR3 sequence (DNA): TGTGCCAGCAGTTACCTAAACAATTCACCCCTCCACTTT.

V and J are TRBV11-3 and TRBJ1-4, with 7 bases aligning to TRBD1. The germline V gene has CDR1 SGHNT and CDR2 YENEEA. V shed 6 bases and J 1 base; nucleotides not matched to a gene: 11. The CDR3 spans 17 residues. The CDR3 DNA reads as TGTGCCAGCAGTTCACAGGGGAGGTGGGAAACTAATGAAAAACTGTTTTTT. Its protein product is CASSSQGRWETNEKLFF.

The V gene is TRBV4-1, the J gene TRBJ2-3, with unresolved D. The CDR3 contains 16 residues. V shed 0 bases and J shed 0 bases, with 10 bases lying between them. Germline CDR1 MGHRA, CDR2 YSYEKL. Here the CDR3 reads CASSQDRWGSTDTQYF. The CDR3 coding sequence is TGCGCCAGCAGCCAAGATCGGTGGGGTAGCACAGATACGCAGTATTTT.

The genes are TRBV6-5 and TRBJ2-3; 11 bases map to TRBD2. Trimming removed 0 bases from V and 3 bases from J; junction bases left unmatched: 2. The CDR3 extends over 16 amino acids. The germline V gene has CDR1 MNHEY and CDR2 SVGAGI. CDR3: CASSYSTSGETDTQYF. CDR3 DNA: TGTGCCAGCAGTTACTCGACTAGCGGGGAGACAGATACGCAGTATTTT.

This chain uses TRBV4-3 with TRBJ2-2; 9 bases match TRBD2. Germline lookup yields CDR1 LGHNA and CDR2 YSLEER. The CDR3 extends over 17 amino acids. J was trimmed by 3 bases and V by 5 bases; bases with no gene match: 10. The CDR3 DNA reads TGCGCCAGCAGCAAGGATAGCGGGGGCCAATACACCGGGGAGCTGTTTTTT. As protein: CASSKDSGGQYTGELFF.

The CDR3 spells CSVGPIRVAGTDYGYTF. Here the CDR3 DNA reads TGCAGCGTTGGTCCTATTCGAGTAGCTGGGACCGACTATGGCTACACCTTC. The chain carries TRBV29-1 and TRBJ1-2; tentatively, D is TRBD1 (5 bases). The length of the CDR3 is 17 residues. In germline, CDR1 is SQVTM, CDR2 ANQGSEA. V lost 4 bases and J 3 bases, leaving 24 bases between the germline ends.

The chain links TRBV11-3 to TRBJ2-1, with 12 bases aligning to TRBD2. In germline, CDR1 is SGHNT, CDR2 YENEEA. This CDR3 region has 16 residues. J lost 7 bases, V lost 4 bases, and 8 bases had no gene match. The DNA of the CDR3 is TGTGCCAGCAGCTCCGGGACTAGCGGGTGGGGGAATGAGCAGTTCTTC. This encodes CASSSGTSGWGNEQFF.

This chain links TRBV19 with TRBJ1-1, with a possible D match to TRBD1 (5 bases). The V end lost 7 bases, the J end lost 2 bases, and 14 bases lay between the germline ends. CDR3 length: 14 residues. Germline CDR1 and CDR2: LNHDA and SQIVND (reference sequence). CDR3 residues: CASTGIGGNTEAFF. Written as DNA, the CDR3 is TGTGCCAGTACAGGGATTGGGGGAAACACTGAAGCTTTCTTT.

The CDR3 sequence is CASRQGLNTEAFF. The CDR3 coding sequence is TGTGCCAGCAGACAGGGGTTGAACACTGAAGCTTTCTTT. The V gene is TRBV19, the J gene TRBJ1-1; 8 bases are a match to TRBD1. CDR1 and CDR2 from the germline V gene are LNHDA and SQIVND (reference sequence). With V trimmed by 9 bases and J by 0 bases, 3 bases remained unmatched. This CDR3 comprises 13 residues.

This chain uses TRBV5-4 with TRBJ1-1; D gene unclear. The CDR3 loop spans 13 amino acids. The germline V gene has CDR1 SGHNT and CDR2 YYREEE (reference sequence). Trimming stripped 7 bases from V and 0 bases from J, with 10 bases between. The CDR3 DNA follows: TGTGCCAGCGCGGTACAGCTGAACACTGAAGCTTTCTTT. Protein sequence: CASAVQLNTEAFF.

Turning to this clone: Within the sample, other DNA sequences also encode this same CDR3. The genes are TRBV27 and TRBJ1-5; D is unresolved. The V gene lost 3 bases and the J gene lost 6 bases, with 6 bases spanning the gap. Germline CDR1 MNHEY, CDR2 SMNVEV (reference sequence). CDR3 size: 12 residues. CDR3 in amino acids: CASSFLGQPQHF. For the CDR3, the DNA is TGTGCCAGCAGTTTTTTAGGTCAGCCCCAGCATTTT.

This rearrangement joins TRBV12-3 or TRBV12-4 to TRBJ1-1; tentatively, D is TRBD1 (5 bases). The V end lost 3 bases, the J end lost 6 bases, and 11 bases lay between the germline ends. The CDR3 loop spans 13 amino acids. In nucleotides, the CDR3 is TGTGCCAGCAGTTTTACCCGGGGGGCTGAAGCTTTCTTT. Encoded protein: CASSFTRGAEAFF.

The chain recombines TRBV13 with TRBJ1-1; perhaps TRBD1 as D (6 bases). This CDR3 comprises 14 residues. CDR1 is PRHDT and CDR2 is FYEKMQ in the germline V gene (reference sequence). Trimming pared 5 bases from V and 4 bases from J, leaving 14 bases between. The CDR3 coding sequence is TGTGCCAGCAGCCCCAGGGGTGGTATCACTGAAGCTTTCTTT. This sequence encodes CASSPRGGITEAFF.

This chain connects TRBV6-4 to TRBJ2-3; TRBD2 matches 10 bases. Losses at the gene ends were 4 bases for V and 1 base for J; bases not matched to a gene: 8. Germline V lookup: CDR1 MRHNA, CDR2 SNTAGT. CDR3 length: 17 amino acids. CDR3: CASSALPGTSGTDTQYF. CDR3 nucleotides: TGTGCCAGCAGTGCCCTTCCCGGGACTAGCGGCACAGATACGCAGTATTTT.

The chain joins TRBV28 to TRBJ1-2; TRBD1 is a possible D gene (5 bases). From germline, CDR1 is MDHEN and CDR2 SYDVKM. This CDR3 is 12 amino acids long. Trimming stripped 6 bases from V and 4 bases from J, with 9 bases between. The CDR3 DNA is TGTGCCAGCAGGGGGACGGTCTATGGCTACACCTTC. This translates into CASRGTVYGYTF.

This clone has only one observation. This chain uses TRBV29-1 with TRBJ1-2, with D unresolved. Looked up from germline, CDR1 is SQVTM and CDR2 is ANQGSEA. This CDR3 has 11 amino acids. Trimming cost V 5 bases and J 2 bases, with 6 bases left between them. The CDR3 loop reads CSVKWNYGYTF. In DNA, the CDR3 is TGCAGCGTTAAGTGGAACTATGGCTACACCTTC.

This chain links TRBV7-2 with TRBJ1-6; D gene ambiguous. The CDR3 runs to 14 residues. Trimming removed 6 bases from V and 1 base from J, with 7 bases in between. The V gene's germline CDR1 is SGHTA and CDR2 FQGNSA. The CDR3 DNA reads TGTGCCAGCAGTTTCGATTCCTATAATTCACCCCTCCACTTT. It translates to CASSFDSYNSPLHF.

This chain links TRBV5-1 with TRBJ2-7; D is uncertain. The V end was cut by 4 bases, the J end by 5 bases, with 13 bases between. Germline-derived CDR1 and CDR2 are SGHRS and YFSETQ. This CDR3 contains 13 residues. CDR3 sequence: CASSKRGTDEQYF. The CDR3 DNA follows: TGCGCCAGCAGCAAGAGAGGAACGGACGAGCAGTACTTC.

The CDR3 coding sequence is TGTGCCAGCAGCGTAGTAGGAGTGTCCACAGATACGCAGTATTTT. Residues: CASSVVGVSTDTQYF. The V gene is TRBV9, the J gene TRBJ2-3, with no clear D. This CDR3 is built from 15 residues. V was cut by 0 bases and J by 2 bases, with 10 bases left in between. Germline CDR1 and CDR2: SGDLS and YYNGEE.